This T cell receptor beta chain comes out of a study of T-cell memory formation after mild COVID-19. Notes on the study in general: Later expanders leaned CD4+, whereas clones that contracted between day 15 and 85 were balanced CD4/CD8. Some clones that responded were present in memory (sampled pre-infection), which suggests cross-reactive memory joined.

The CDR3 loop spans 19 amino acids. V was pared by 6 bases and J by 7 bases, with 24 bases of the junction left unmatched. Germline V gene sequence: CDR1 SGHAT, CDR2 FQNNGV. A remark on this clonotype: Its antigen remains unknown.

5'RACE with constant-segment primers built TCRalpha and TCRbeta cDNA libraries with UMIs. MiXCR, applied by TCRdb to the 5' RACE reads, yields one record per CDR3 protein. This table holds about 340,000 distinct CDR3 sequences, 10% to 15% found once. The chain couples TRBV11-2 to TRBJ2-1; 7 bases agree with TRBD1. Source material: PBMCs or a T cell subset sorted from them (not recorded which). This TCR came from a man aged 18 to 30 who had mild COVID-19 (a few samples of this study predate the infection). Cell type and time point are not known. The DNA of the CDR3 is TGTGCCAGCAGATACTTCGGAACAGGGGCCAACTTTAAATGGAATGAGCAGTTCTTC. Amino acids: CASRYFGTGANFKWNEQFF.